These 25 T cell receptor beta chains were all obtained from the same sample, sequenced in a study of memory CD4+ T cells and cytomegalovirus serostatus (dated by TCRdb to 2018 to 2020). Preparation of the library involved the immunoSEQ multiplex PCR assay. TCRdb holds this immuneACCESS table with in-frame rearrangements only. Some clones are missing; in checked studies, unresolved V genes explain under half, and the rest has no known cause. This sample has roughly 45,000 clones in its table, and around four fifths of those were observed once. The top ten hold around 0.77% of the sample. A FACSAria II was used to sort memory CD4+ T cells, defined as single viable CD3+CD4+CD8-CD45RO+ cells. The sample was memory CD4+ T cells from blood. These receptors were taken from an adult in good health and CMV-seronegative.

The rearrangement joins TRBV10-2 to TRBJ1-4; D not certain. The length of the CDR3 is 15 residues. V was shortened by 2 bases and J by 0 bases, with 7 bases between the two germline ends. In germline, CDR1 is WSHSY, CDR2 SAAADI. The chain's CDR3 is CASSERPATNEKLFF. The DNA for the CDR3 is TGCGCCAGCAGTGAGAGACCAGCAACTAATGAAAAACTGTTTTTT.

The rearrangement links TRBV11-2 to TRBJ1-5; 9 bases align to TRBD1. This CDR3 comprises 14 residues. The V gene's germline CDR1 is SGHAT and CDR2 FQNNGV. V shed 4 bases and J 7 bases; nucleotides not matched to a gene: 5. The CDR3, as DNA: TGTGCCAGCAGCTCAACAGGGGGCCCACAGCCCCAGCATTTT. Amino acid sequence: CASSSTGGPQPQHF.

The chain couples TRBV15 to TRBJ2-5; TRBD2 agrees at 9 bases. Unmatched junction bases numbered 7, after V lost 4 bases and J lost 4 bases. There are 15 residues in the CDR3. The germline V gene encodes CDR1 LNHNV and CDR2 YYDKDF (reference sequence). As DNA, the CDR3 is TGTGCCACCAGCAAGGGGGGGACTAGCATAGAGACCCAGTACTTC. Amino acid sequence: CATSKGGTSIETQYF.

The chain couples TRBV11-2 to TRBJ2-5; 11 nucleotides align to TRBD2. The CDR3 contains 17 residues. CDR1 is SGHAT, CDR2 FQNNGV, per germline. Losses at the gene ends were 3 bases for V and 2 bases for J; bases not matched to a gene: 8. This CDR3 is CASSFGTSGLLQETQYF. CDR3 coding DNA: TGTGCCAGCAGCTTTGGGACTAGCGGCCTCTTACAAGAGACCCAGTACTTC.

CDR3 bases: TGCGCCAGCAGCCAAGTGGATTTAGGACTAGCCGGGAACAATGAGCAGTTCTTC. Protein: CASSQVDLGLAGNNEQFF. The chain is built from TRBV4-1 and TRBJ2-1, with 8 bases matching TRBD2. The CDR3 has 18 residues. V lost 1 base and J lost 5; bases outside the gene matches: 13. The V gene's germline CDR1 is MGHRA and CDR2 YSYEKL.

This rearrangement joins TRBV5-4 to TRBJ1-5; D remains ambiguous. The germline CDR1 and CDR2 sequences are SGHNT and YYREEE (reference sequence). Trimming cost V 0 bases and J 1 base, with 8 bases left between them. This CDR3 spans 15 amino acids. CDR3 coding DNA: TGTGCCAGCAGCTTGGGTTTGGACAGCAATCAGCCCCAGCATTTT. Translating gives CASSLGLDSNQPQHF.

About this clone: At the DNA level, this CDR3 is encoded by other sequences in the same sample as well. This chain joins TRBV6-5 and TRBJ2-7; no clear D. The CDR3 loop spans 12 amino acids. Trimming left V 5 bases short and J 3 bases short, with 8 bases between. Germline CDR1 MNHEY, CDR2 SVGAGI. The CDR3 sequence is CASSRYSYEQYF. The CDR3 region has the DNA TGTGCCAGCAGTCGCTACAGCTACGAGCAGTACTTC.

This chain uses TRBV6-4 with TRBJ1-5; D ambiguous. The CDR3 spans 12 residues. Per the germline V gene, CDR1 is MRHNA and CDR2 is SNTAGT. Deletions cut 6 bases from V and 5 bases from J, with 8 bases between. The CDR3 loop reads CASRAHDQPQHF. In nucleotides, the CDR3 is TGTGCCAGCAGGGCCCACGATCAGCCCCAGCATTTT.

The chain joins TRBV27 to TRBJ1-2, with 9 bases fitting TRBD1. Per the germline V gene, CDR1 is MNHEY and CDR2 is SMNVEV (reference sequence). This CDR3 spans 13 amino acids. J was trimmed by 6 bases and V by 5 bases; bases with no gene match: 4. The CDR3 is CASSGQGRDGYTF. As DNA, the CDR3 is TGTGCCAGCAGTGGACAGGGGAGGGATGGCTACACCTTC.

Here the CDR3 DNA reads TGTGCCAGCTCACGGGACAGGGGGAATCAAGATACGCAGTATTTT. Its translation is CASSRDRGNQDTQYF. The V and J genes are TRBV5-4 and TRBJ2-3; TRBD1 matches 11 bases. The trim removed 7 bases at V and 5 bases at J, leaving 9 bases unmatched. The CDR3 totals 15 residues. Germline V lookup: CDR1 SGHNT, CDR2 YYREEE (reference sequence).

This clone was seen only once. The genes are TRBV2 and TRBJ2-7; 7 bases align to TRBD1. Per the germline V gene, CDR1 is SNHLY and CDR2 is FYNNEI. V trimming: 5 bases; J trimming: 2 bases; junction bases outside the gene matches: 9. This CDR3 has 15 residues. CDR3 nucleotides: TGTGCCAGCAGTTTCTACGGGACAGCCACCTACGAGCAGTACTTC. Translated: CASSFYGTATYEQYF.

The chain has TRBV29-1 and TRBJ2-5; D may be TRBD1 (7 bases). Trimming stripped 0 bases from V and 1 base from J, with 12 bases between. Germline V CDR1 and CDR2: SQVTM, ANQGSEA. CDR3 length: 15 residues. Here the CDR3 DNA reads TGCAGCGTTGAAGACCCCAGGGGGGCCCAAGAGACCCAGTACTTC. The encoded protein is CSVEDPRGAQETQYF.

This sequence joins TRBV5-6 and TRBJ1-2; D is unresolved. This CDR3 is 15 amino acids long. The V end was cut by 2 bases, the J end by 4 bases, with 15 bases between. Germline CDR1 reads SGHDT; CDR2 reads YYEEEE. Here the CDR3 DNA reads TGTGCCAGCAGCTTATCCCCCGCGGCTAGCTATGGCTACACCTTC. Translating gives CASSLSPAASYGYTF.

For this clone: Other DNA sequences within the sample encode an identical CDR3. The rearrangement links TRBV11-2 to TRBJ2-3; D gene uncertain. Germline CDR1 reads SGHAT; CDR2 reads FQNNGV. CDR3 length: 12 residues. V was trimmed by 5 bases and J by 5 bases, leaving 8 bases between them. CDR3 in DNA: TGTGCCAGCAGCCTAACCGGAGATACGCAGTATTTT. Translation gives CASSLTGDTQYF.

The rearrangement links TRBV5-1 to TRBJ2-1, with D possibly matching TRBD1 (6 bases). The CDR3 consists of 14 residues. V was shortened by 0 bases and J by 6 bases, with 10 bases between the two germline ends. Germline CDR1 is SGHRS and CDR2 is YFSETQ. CDR3 in amino acids: CASSLELGGNEQFF. As DNA, the CDR3 is TGCGCCAGCAGCTTGGAACTAGGGGGCAATGAGCAGTTCTTC.

The chain employs TRBV6-5 and TRBJ1-2; D possibly corresponds to TRBD1 (5 bases). Germline V CDR1 and CDR2: MNHEY, SVGAGI. V was clipped by 5 bases and J by 2 bases, with 15 bases between them. This CDR3 has 15 amino acids. CDR3 coding DNA: TGTGCCAGCAGTCGGACGGTAGGGGCGAACTATGGCTACACCTTC. This translates into CASSRTVGANYGYTF.

The V gene is TRBV6-1, the J gene TRBJ1-5; D call uncertain. The V gene lost 7 bases and the J gene lost 9 bases, with 16 bases spanning the gap. Germline CDR1 and CDR2: MNHNS and SASEGT. The length of the CDR3 is 13 residues. The CDR3 is CASTRAPGRPQHF. CDR3 nucleotide sequence: TGTGCCAGCACCCGGGCCCCCGGGAGGCCCCAGCATTTT.

The rearrangement joins TRBV5-4 to TRBJ1-4, with 9 nucleotides matching TRBD1. Trimming removed 1 base from V and 3 bases from J; junction bases left unmatched: 7. Germline values: CDR1 SGHNT, CDR2 YYREEE (reference sequence). The CDR3 totals 17 residues. The CDR3 region has the DNA TGTGCCAGCAGCTTGCGCGGACAGGGGTACGCTAATGAAAAACTGTTTTTT. Encoded protein: CASSLRGQGYANEKLFF. The whole variable domain, filled in from reference TRBV5-4 and TRBJ1-4, reads ETGVTQSPTHLIKTRGQQVTLRCSSQSGHNTVSWYQQALGQGPQFIFQYYREEENGRGNFPPRFSGLQFPNYSSELNVNALELDDSALYLCASSLRGQGYANEKLFFGSGTQLSVL.

The J gene is TRBJ2-7, the V gene TRBV6-1; D perhaps matches TRBD1 (6 bases). V gave up 7 bases and J gave up 5 bases, with 21 bases separating them. The CDR3 totals 15 residues. Germline CDR1 and CDR2: MNHNS and SASEGT. CDR3 loop: CASISPEAGAHEQYF. The CDR3 nucleotides are TGTGCCAGCATCTCCCCTGAGGCAGGGGCACACGAGCAGTACTTC.

This clone qualifies as medium-sized. The chain has TRBV11-2 and TRBJ2-7; D is tentatively TRBD1 or TRBD2 (6 bases each). The CDR3 contains 13 residues. Germline V lookup: CDR1 SGHAT, CDR2 FQNNGV. V was clipped by 5 bases and J by 6 bases, with 14 bases between them. In DNA, the CDR3 is TGTGCCAGCAGCCAGAATCGGGGGCCCGAGCAGTACTTC. Protein sequence: CASSQNRGPEQYF.

V and J are TRBV28 and TRBJ2-7, with TRBD1 as a possible D gene (5 bases). This CDR3 region has 15 residues. V lost 3 bases and J lost 5, with 17 bases in between. Germline V CDR1 and CDR2: MDHEN, SYDVKM. CDR3 DNA: TGTGCCAGCAGTTTCGTTAGCAGGGCTCTAGACGAGCAGTACTTC. As protein: CASSFVSRALDEQYF.

This chain links TRBV5-6 with TRBJ2-3; D is uncertain. The CDR3 is 13 residues long. The V end lost 4 bases, the J end lost 14 bases, and 20 bases lay between the germline ends. Germline values: CDR1 SGHDT, CDR2 YYEEEE. Written as DNA, the CDR3 is TGTGCCAGCAGCCGCCTCACATACGATCGGGTGTATTTT. The encoded protein is CASSRLTYDRVYF.

This clone was seen more than once but under ten times. V usage is TRBV9 and J usage is TRBJ1-2, with D hard to call. The V and J ends lost 1 base and 3 bases respectively, with 13 bases between them. Germline V gene lookup returns CDR1 SGDLS and CDR2 YYNGEE. This CDR3 contains 15 residues. The CDR3 here is CASSVRGEGYYGYTF. CDR3 nucleotides: TGTGCCAGCAGCGTACGCGGGGAGGGCTACTATGGCTACACCTTC.

The gene calls are TRBV30 and TRBJ2-5, with 11 bases that match TRBD1. After removal of 3 bases from V and 3 bases from J, the junction contained 6 bases not matched to a gene. Germline CDR1 and CDR2: GTSNPN and SVGIG (reference sequence). CDR3 length: 15 residues. The CDR3 protein is CAWRGDRGSKETQYF. CDR3 coding DNA: TGTGCCTGGAGGGGGGACAGGGGGAGTAAAGAGACCCAGTACTTC.

The rearrangement links TRBV6-1 to TRBJ1-2; weak D call: TRBD1 (5 bases). CDR1 is MNHNS and CDR2 is SASEGT in the germline V gene. Trimming cost V 0 bases and J 1 base, with 9 bases left between them. This CDR3 spans 15 amino acids. Here the CDR3 reads CASSEAPGVNYGYTF. CDR3 nucleotide sequence: TGTGCCAGCAGTGAAGCGCCGGGGGTTAACTATGGCTACACCTTC.